The source of this T cell receptor (beta chain) is a study of cytomegalovirus exposure and HLA in healthy donors. The sample holds one count of this clone. PCR involved 60 Vbeta and 13 Jbeta primers. Method: immunoSEQ multiplex PCR; TCRdb's copy keeps in-frame clones and lacks some. The sample has under 200,000 clones; 65% to 90% are singletons. This CDR3 spans 15 amino acids. In germline, CDR1 is SQVTM, CDR2 ANQGSEA. V lost 4 bases and J lost 0; bases outside the gene matches: 9. This chain links TRBV29-1 with TRBJ2-7; 7 bases agree with TRBD2. The TCR was taken from a woman aged 50 to 60 in good health and CMV-seronegative. Material for sequencing was PBMCs. Here the CDR3 DNA reads TGCAGCGTTGTACTACTAGCGCACAACTCCTACGAGCAGTACTTC. This translates into CSVVLLAHNSYEQYF.